Listed below are T cell receptor beta chains from one sample, sequenced in a study of breast tumors, draining lymph nodes, adjacent tissues. One entry per CDR3 protein results from TCRdb running MiXCR on the multiplex PCR reads. Among hundreds of thousands of distinct CDR3 sequences listed, about 34% were seen once. Material for sequencing was axillary lymph node tissue. These receptors all come from a female donor with breast cancer. Some clones in this sample may be carry-over from other donors' samples. Both conserved end residues are part of each CDR3. A D gene is named only where the DNA matches it firmly. A clone size is listed for some rows: how often the clone was seen (once, few, many), or a class if it is expanded.

d_call: .; v_call: TRBV12-5; j_call: TRBJ1-6; clone_size: .; cdr3_aa: CASGSRNSPLHF; cdr3_nt: TGTGCTAGTGGTTCCAGAAATTCACCCCTCCACTTT
d_call: .; v_call: TRBV7-3; j_call: TRBJ2-2; clone_size: many; cdr3_aa: CASSPLGGQPGELFF; cdr3_nt: TGTGCCAGCAGCCCACTAGGGGGTCAGCCCGGGGAGCTGTTTTTT
d_call: .; v_call: TRBV5-1; j_call: TRBJ2-1; clone_size: many; cdr3_aa: CASSGGRSSYNEQFF; cdr3_nt: TGCGCCAGCAGCGGCGGGCGAAGCTCCTACAATGAGCAGTTCTTC
d_call: .; v_call: TRBV5-1; j_call: TRBJ2-4; clone_size: many; cdr3_aa: CASSPSLSKNIQYF; cdr3_nt: TGCGCCAGCAGCCCGTCGTTATCCAAAAACATTCAGTACTTC
d_call: .; v_call: TRBV12-3/TRBV12-4; j_call: TRBJ1-1; clone_size: few; cdr3_aa: CASSSQGSVTEAFF; cdr3_nt: TGTGCCAGCAGTTCCCAGGGGTCAGTCACTGAGGCTTTCTTT
d_call: .; v_call: TRBV6-6; j_call: TRBJ1-6; clone_size: many; cdr3_aa: CASSGGAALLSPLHF; cdr3_nt: TGTGCCAGCAGCGGGGGGGCAGCCCTTCTCTCACCCCTCCACTTT
d_call: TRBD1; v_call: TRBV5-1; j_call: TRBJ1-3; clone_size: few; cdr3_aa: CASSFGQGGNTIYF; cdr3_nt: TGCGCCAGCAGCTTTGGACAGGGTGGAAACACCATATATTTT
d_call: .; v_call: TRBV6-5; j_call: TRBJ2-7; clone_size: many; cdr3_aa: CASSTQYGSYEQYF; cdr3_nt: TGTGCCAGCAGTACGCAATACGGTTCCTACGAGCAGTACTTC
d_call: .; v_call: TRBV6-6; j_call: TRBJ1-5; clone_size: many; cdr3_aa: CASNSGSNQPQHF; cdr3_nt: TGTGCCAGCAATTCGGGATCGAATCAGCCCCAGCATTTT
d_call: .; v_call: TRBV18; j_call: TRBJ2-7; clone_size: many; cdr3_aa: CASSPANSYEQYF; cdr3_nt: TGTGCCAGCTCACCTGCGAACTCCTACGAGCAGTACTTC
d_call: TRBD2; v_call: TRBV19; j_call: TRBJ2-5; clone_size: once; cdr3_aa: CASSTSGRTQETQYF; cdr3_nt: TGTGCCAGTAGTACCTCCGGGAGGACCCAAGAGACCCAGTACTTC
d_call: .; v_call: TRBV4-1; j_call: TRBJ2-1; clone_size: many; cdr3_aa: CASSQGLRGSNHNEQFF; cdr3_nt: TGCGCCAGCAGCCAAGGATTGAGAGGGAGTAATCACAATGAGCAGTTCTTC
d_call: .; v_call: TRBV19; j_call: TRBJ2-7; clone_size: many; cdr3_aa: CASSIVEADYEQYF; cdr3_nt: TGTGCCAGTAGTATAGTAGAGGCAGACTACGAGCAGTACTTC
d_call: .; v_call: TRBV13; j_call: TRBJ1-5; clone_size: many; cdr3_aa: CASSLGGAGLSQPQHF; cdr3_nt: TGTGCCAGCAGCTTAGGAGGGGCAGGGCTCAGTCAGCCCCAGCATTTT
d_call: .; v_call: TRBV9; j_call: TRBJ2-1; clone_size: many; cdr3_aa: CASSEGVSYNEQFF; cdr3_nt: TGTGCCAGCAGCGAGGGAGTCTCCTACAATGAGCAGTTCTTC
d_call: TRBD1; v_call: TRBV15; j_call: TRBJ1-1; clone_size: few; cdr3_aa: CATSRNYNDRAQTNTEAFF; cdr3_nt: TGTGCCACCAGCAGAAATTACAACGACAGGGCTCAAACTAACACTGAAGCTTTCTTT
d_call: .; v_call: TRBV20-1; j_call: TRBJ2-1; clone_size: many; cdr3_aa: CSARRGGYNEQFF; cdr3_nt: TGCAGTGCTAGGAGGGGCGGGTACAATGAGCAGTTCTTC
d_call: TRBD2; v_call: TRBV29-1; j_call: TRBJ2-7; clone_size: many; cdr3_aa: CSLSGSHPYEQYF; cdr3_nt: TGCAGTTTAAGCGGGAGTCACCCCTACGAGCAGTACTTC
d_call: .; v_call: TRBV2; j_call: TRBJ2-2; clone_size: .; cdr3_aa: CASSGGTGELFF; cdr3_nt: TGTGCCAGCAGTGGGGGGACAGGGGAGCTGTTTTTT
d_call: TRBD1; v_call: TRBV5-1; j_call: TRBJ1-4; clone_size: many; cdr3_aa: CASSRDRGEKLFF; cdr3_nt: TGCGCCAGCAGCCGGGACAGGGGTGAAAAACTGTTTTTT
d_call: TRBD2; v_call: TRBV6-6; j_call: TRBJ2-1; clone_size: many; cdr3_aa: CASSYQLAGALNEQFF; cdr3_nt: TGTGCCAGCAGTTACCAACTAGCGGGAGCGTTGAATGAGCAGTTCTTC
d_call: .; v_call: TRBV20-1; j_call: TRBJ2-7; clone_size: .; cdr3_aa: CSARDSSRPPEQYF; cdr3_nt: TGCAGTGCTAGAGATAGCTCCCGTCCGCCCGAGCAGTACTTC
d_call: .; v_call: TRBV9; j_call: TRBJ1-2; clone_size: .; cdr3_aa: CASSVGGDSYTF; cdr3_nt: TGTGCCAGCAGCGTAGGGGGAGACAGCTACACCTTC
d_call: TRBD1; v_call: TRBV5-1; j_call: TRBJ2-5; clone_size: many; cdr3_aa: CASSFSSRGRETQYF; cdr3_nt: TGCGCCAGCAGCTTTTCATCCAGGGGGCGCGAGACCCAGTACTTC
d_call: .; v_call: TRBV6-2/TRBV6-3; j_call: TRBJ2-2; clone_size: few; cdr3_aa: CASRLIQGTGELFF; cdr3_nt: TGTGCCAGCAGACTCATACAGGGAACCGGGGAGCTGTTTTTT
d_call: .; v_call: TRBV7-3; j_call: TRBJ2-6; clone_size: many; cdr3_aa: CASSFRAVSGANVLTF; cdr3_nt: TGTGCCAGCAGCTTTAGGGCAGTCTCTGGGGCCAACGTCCTGACTTTC
d_call: .; v_call: TRBV5-6; j_call: TRBJ2-7; clone_size: many; cdr3_aa: CASSRTHEQYF; cdr3_nt: TGTGCCAGCAGCCGAACTCACGAGCAGTACTTC
d_call: .; v_call: TRBV19; j_call: TRBJ1-5; clone_size: .; cdr3_aa: CASSIRGRGEHF; cdr3_nt: TGTGCCAGTAGTATACGGGGGAGGGGCGAGCATTTT
d_call: .; v_call: TRBV7-2; j_call: TRBJ2-1; clone_size: many; cdr3_aa: CASSTGHIANEQFF; cdr3_nt: TGTGCCAGCAGCACAGGGCATATTGCCAATGAGCAGTTCTTC
d_call: .; v_call: TRBV6-6; j_call: TRBJ1-5; clone_size: .; cdr3_aa: CASSYGTTGNQPQHF; cdr3_nt: TGTGCCAGCAGTTACGGGACCACAGGCAATCAGCCCCAGCATTTT
d_call: .; v_call: TRBV5-1; j_call: TRBJ2-5; clone_size: many; cdr3_aa: CASSFLGGAGETQYF; cdr3_nt: TGCGCCAGCAGCTTTCTTGGGGGCGCGGGGGAGACCCAGTACTTC
d_call: .; v_call: TRBV20-1; j_call: TRBJ2-2; clone_size: many; cdr3_aa: CSARKTGELFF; cdr3_nt: TGCAGTGCCAGAAAAACCGGGGAGCTGTTTTTT
d_call: .; v_call: TRBV27; j_call: TRBJ2-2; clone_size: many; cdr3_aa: CASSFGGHGGELFF; cdr3_nt: TGTGCCAGCAGTTTCGGGGGCCATGGCGGGGAGCTGTTTTTT
d_call: .; v_call: TRBV7-9; j_call: TRBJ2-1; clone_size: many; cdr3_aa: CASSLGSGASNEQFF; cdr3_nt: TGTGCCAGCAGCTTAGGGTCAGGGGCAAGCAATGAGCAGTTCTTC
d_call: TRBD1; v_call: TRBV12-3/TRBV12-4; j_call: TRBJ1-2; clone_size: .; cdr3_aa: CASSLSTGPGYTF; cdr3_nt: TGTGCCAGCAGTTTATCGACAGGGCCAGGCTACACCTTC
d_call: .; v_call: TRBV6-5; j_call: TRBJ1-4; clone_size: .; cdr3_aa: CASSSYSQGPTNEKLFF; cdr3_nt: TGTGCCAGCAGTTCATACTCCCAGGGACCCACTAATGAAAAACTGTTTTTT
d_call: .; v_call: TRBV7-9; j_call: TRBJ1-2; clone_size: many; cdr3_aa: CASSLDGHGYTF; cdr3_nt: TGTGCCAGCAGCTTAGACGGTCATGGCTACACCTTC
d_call: .; v_call: TRBV15; j_call: TRBJ2-1; clone_size: many; cdr3_aa: CATSRVGGISYNEQFF; cdr3_nt: TGTGCCACCAGCAGAGTTGGCGGAATCTCCTACAATGAGCAGTTCTTC
d_call: TRBD1; v_call: TRBV7-2; j_call: TRBJ2-1; clone_size: many; cdr3_aa: CASSLNAGTGGYNEQFF; cdr3_nt: TGTGCCAGCAGCTTAAACGCCGGGACAGGCGGGTACAATGAGCAGTTCTTC
d_call: .; v_call: TRBV15; j_call: TRBJ2-7; clone_size: .; cdr3_aa: CASSRAGRQYEQYF; cdr3_nt: TGTGCCAGCAGCAGAGCGGGCCGGCAGTACGAGCAGTACTTC
d_call: .; v_call: TRBV7-2; j_call: TRBJ2-7; clone_size: .; cdr3_aa: CASSRTPGTRFFEQYF; cdr3_nt: TGTGCCAGCAGCCGAACCCCCGGGACAAGGTTCTTTGAGCAGTACTTC
d_call: TRBD2; v_call: TRBV6-1; j_call: TRBJ2-7; clone_size: .; cdr3_aa: CATTGTSGYEQYF; cdr3_nt: TGTGCCACCACGGGGACTAGCGGATACGAGCAGTACTTC
d_call: .; v_call: TRBV12-3/TRBV12-4; j_call: TRBJ2-1; clone_size: many; cdr3_aa: CASSLGISYNEQFF; cdr3_nt: TGTGCCAGCAGTTTAGGGATTTCCTACAATGAGCAGTTCTTC
d_call: TRBD1; v_call: TRBV3-1; j_call: TRBJ2-7; clone_size: many; cdr3_aa: CASSRGLGTVYEQYF; cdr3_nt: TGTGCCAGCAGCCGGGGTCTCGGGACAGTCTACGAGCAGTACTTC
d_call: .; v_call: TRBV19; j_call: TRBJ1-5; clone_size: many; cdr3_aa: CASTNMGGQNQPQHF; cdr3_nt: TGTGCCAGTACCAATATGGGGGGCCAAAATCAGCCCCAGCATTTT
d_call: .; v_call: TRBV19; j_call: TRBJ2-4; clone_size: .; cdr3_aa: CASSMFLKLGSVAKNIRYF; cdr3_nt: TGTGCCAGTAGTATGTTTCTTAAACTCGGGTCAGTAGCCAAAAACATTCGGTACTTC
d_call: TRBD1; v_call: TRBV19; j_call: TRBJ2-1; clone_size: .; cdr3_aa: CASSSGTGGNEQFF; cdr3_nt: TGTGCCAGTAGTTCCGGGACAGGGGGCAATGAGCAGTTCTTC
d_call: .; v_call: TRBV5-5; j_call: TRBJ2-6; clone_size: .; cdr3_aa: CASSLVGQGMTF; cdr3_nt: TGTGCCAGCAGCTTGGTCGGCCAGGGAATGACTTTC
d_call: .; v_call: TRBV19; j_call: TRBJ2-6; clone_size: many; cdr3_aa: CASSIISGANVLTF; cdr3_nt: TGTGCCAGTAGTATAATATCTGGGGCCAACGTCCTGACTTTC
d_call: TRBD2; v_call: TRBV2; j_call: TRBJ2-3; clone_size: .; cdr3_aa: CASRERGGQKDTQYF; cdr3_nt: TGTGCCAGCAGAGAGCGGGGGGGCCAGAAAGATACGCAGTATTTT
d_call: TRBD2; v_call: TRBV5-1; j_call: TRBJ2-1; clone_size: many; cdr3_aa: CASSLAPGLAGDEQFF; cdr3_nt: TGCGCCAGCAGCTTGGCCCCGGGACTAGCGGGAGATGAGCAGTTCTTC
d_call: .; v_call: TRBV5-5; j_call: TRBJ2-3; clone_size: many; cdr3_aa: CASNPYYTDTQYF; cdr3_nt: TGTGCCAGCAACCCATATTACACAGATACGCAGTATTTT
d_call: TRBD2; v_call: TRBV20-1; j_call: TRBJ2-7; clone_size: few; cdr3_aa: CSARDGLAGASYEQYF; cdr3_nt: TGCAGTGCTAGAGACGGACTAGCGGGAGCTTCCTACGAGCAGTACTTC
d_call: .; v_call: TRBV20-1; j_call: TRBJ2-1; clone_size: many; cdr3_aa: CSAAQASERNNEQFF; cdr3_nt: TGCAGTGCTGCCCAGGCGAGCGAGAGGAATAATGAGCAGTTCTTC
d_call: .; v_call: TRBV6-2/TRBV6-3; j_call: TRBJ1-3; clone_size: few; cdr3_aa: CASSYSRGSGNTIYF; cdr3_nt: TGTGCCAGCAGTTACTCGCGGGGATCTGGAAACACCATATATTTT
d_call: TRBD1; v_call: TRBV11-2; j_call: TRBJ2-3; clone_size: many; cdr3_aa: CASSLRQGSTDTQYF; cdr3_nt: TGTGCCAGCAGCCTCCGACAGGGGAGCACAGATACGCAGTATTTT
d_call: .; v_call: TRBV6-5; j_call: TRBJ1-5; clone_size: many; cdr3_aa: CASSATGHSNQPQHF; cdr3_nt: TGTGCCAGCAGCGCCACGGGGCATAGCAATCAGCCCCAGCATTTT
d_call: .; v_call: TRBV6-1; j_call: TRBJ1-5; clone_size: few; cdr3_aa: CASSDVKHQPQHF; cdr3_nt: TGTGCCAGCAGTGACGTAAAGCATCAGCCCCAGCATTTT